Shown below are 24 T cell receptor beta chains from a single sample sequenced in a study of ipilimumab plus nivolumab after autologous stem cell transplantation. The method was immunoSEQ multiplex PCR; TCRdb's version includes in-frame clones alone and lacks a portion of them. Of tens of thousands of clones in the sample, roughly 92% were seen once. This specimen consisted of PBMCs, obtained in a trial of ipilimumab plus nivolumab as post-transplant consolidation. The receptors were sampled from a male donor with multiple myeloma.

The chain joins TRBV5-1 to TRBJ2-7, with TRBD1 matching 9 bases. V shed 1 base and J 4 bases; nucleotides not matched to a gene: 6. This CDR3 region has 15 residues. Germline assignment: CDR1 SGHRS and CDR2 YFSETQ. CDR3 DNA sequence: TGCGCCAGCAGCTTGCCCGGGACAGGGAATTACGAGCAGTACTTC. It is translated as CASSLPGTGNYEQYF. Variable domain in full (rest from reference TRBV5-1 and TRBJ2-7): KAGVTQTPRYLIKTRGQQVTLSCSPISGHRSVSWYQQTPGQGLQFLFEYFSETQRNKGNFPGRFSGRQFSNSRSEMNVSTLELGDSALYLCASSLPGTGNYEQYFGPGTRLTVT.

The genes are TRBV4-2 and TRBJ2-1, with D hard to call. Trimming took off 1 base at V and 5 bases at J, with 9 bases between the two ends. This CDR3 is built from 14 residues. Germline loops: CDR1 LGHNA, CDR2 YNFKEQ. The CDR3 loop reads CASSQATDNNEQFF. CDR3 coding DNA: TGTGCCAGCAGCCAAGCGACTGATAACAATGAGCAGTTCTTC.

The rearrangement joins TRBV5-1 to TRBJ2-3, with 13 bases lining up with TRBD2. Germline V gene sequence: CDR1 SGHRS, CDR2 YFSETQ. V was pared by 4 bases and J by 2 bases, with 4 bases of the junction left unmatched. CDR3 length: 16 residues. For the CDR3, the DNA is TGCGCCAGCAGCCCCACTAGCGGGAGGGCCACAGATACGCAGTATTTT. Translating it yields CASSPTSGRATDTQYF.

Comment on this clone: This same CDR3 is encoded by further DNA sequences in the sample. The CDR3 sequence: CASSLGTGRSYEQYF. The CDR3 bases are TGTGCCAGCAGTCTAGGGACAGGGAGGTCCTACGAGCAGTACTTC. V gene TRBV7-2 combines with J gene TRBJ2-7; 9 nucleotides line up with TRBD1. The CDR3 loop spans 15 amino acids. Germline loops: CDR1 SGHTA, CDR2 FQGNSA. Trimming cost V 6 bases and J 1 base; bases outside gene matches: 7.

CDR3 sequence: CASSLAFQGKEAFF. CDR3 bases: TGTGCCAGCAGCTTAGCTTTCCAGGGGAAAGAAGCTTTCTTT. This chain connects TRBV7-2 to TRBJ1-1; tentatively, D is TRBD1 (6 bases). Germline CDR1 is SGHTA and CDR2 is FQGNSA. The CDR3 totals 14 residues. V lost 0 bases to trimming and J lost 8 bases, with 13 bases between them. The full variable domain, in which reference TRBV7-2 and TRBJ1-1 provide the parts outside the CDR3, is GAGVSQSPSNKVTEKGKDVELRCDPISGHTALYWYRQSLGQGLEFLIYFQGNSAPDKSGLPSDRFSAERTGGSVSTLTIQRTQQEDSAVYLCASSLAFQGKEAFFGQGTRLTVV.

This clone has only one observation. V is TRBV7-9 and J is TRBJ2-1; 8 positions match TRBD2. The CDR3 is made up of 18 amino acids. Per the germline V gene, CDR1 is SEHNR and CDR2 is FQNEAQ (reference sequence). Trimming took 4 bases from V and 3 from J; bases not matched to a gene: 14. CDR3 in amino acids: CASSSPLGGTRNYNEQFF. DNA of the CDR3: TGTGCCAGCAGCTCACCGCTGGGCGGGACTAGGAACTACAATGAGCAGTTCTTC.

V usage is TRBV11-3 and J usage is TRBJ2-2; possible D gene TRBD2, 7 bases. Germline values: CDR1 SGHNT, CDR2 YENEEA. V lost 2 bases and J 3 bases, leaving 19 bases between the germline ends. The CDR3 is 18 residues long. The CDR3 region has the DNA TGTGCCAGCAGCTTATGGGGAGGGGGGTCCCAGGACACCGGGGAGCTGTTTTTT. Its protein product is CASSLWGGGSQDTGELFF.

This rearrangement joins TRBV27 to TRBJ2-7; D unclear. Trimming took 3 bases from V and 6 from J, leaving 6 bases between them. CDR3 length: 11 amino acids. Germline loops: CDR1 MNHEY, CDR2 SMNVEV (reference sequence). CDR3 sequence (DNA): TGTGCCAGCAGTTTCCTCGGCGAGCAGTACTTC. This sequence encodes CASSFLGEQYF.

The CDR3 here is CASSPRTGLNEKLFF. CDR3 bases: TGTGCCAGCAGCCCCCGGACAGGACTTAATGAAAAACTGTTTTTT. This chain joins TRBV7-2 and TRBJ1-4, with 7 bases identical to TRBD1. This CDR3 contains 15 residues. The germline gives CDR1 SGHTA, CDR2 FQGNSA. The V segment lost 5 bases and the J segment 4 bases; nucleotides outside the gene matches: 7.

This clone was observed a handful of times. The genes are TRBV30 and TRBJ1-1; D remains ambiguous. Germline lookup yields CDR1 GTSNPN and CDR2 SVGIG (reference sequence). The V end lost 4 bases, the J end lost 10 bases, and 13 bases lay between the germline ends. The CDR3 consists of 11 residues. In nucleotides, the CDR3 is TGTGCCTGGATCGGTTCGGTCGTAGCTTTCTTT. Protein product: CAWIGSVVAFF.

CDR3 nucleotide sequence: TGTGCCAGCAGCTTGTGGGGAACGGGGCTACAGGAGCAGTACTTC. Protein product: CASSLWGTGLQEQYF. The chain couples TRBV5-6 to TRBJ2-7, with D perhaps being TRBD1 or TRBD2 (5 bases each). CDR1 is SGHDT and CDR2 is YYEEEE in the germline V gene. The CDR3 covers 15 residues. V was cut by 1 base and J by 7 bases, with 18 bases left in between.

This sequence joins TRBV19 and TRBJ1-2; weak D call: TRBD1 (5 bases). V was shortened by 1 base and J by 2 bases, with 11 bases between the two germline ends. CDR1 LNHDA and CDR2 SQIVND come from the germline V gene (reference sequence). The CDR3 is 15 amino acids. The CDR3 spells CASSIVDSSNYGYTF. The CDR3 nucleotides read TGTGCCAGTAGTATAGTAGACAGTTCCAACTATGGCTACACCTTC. Looking up the rest from reference TRBV19 and TRBJ1-2 gives the full variable domain: DGGITQSPKYLFRKEGQNVTLSCEQNLNHDAMYWYRQDPGQGLRLIYYSQIVNDFQKGDIAEGYSVSREKKESFPLTVTSAQKNPTAFYLCASSIVDSSNYGYTFGSGTRLTVV.

V and J are TRBV30 and TRBJ1-2, with 9 positions matching TRBD1. Germline V lookup: CDR1 GTSNPN, CDR2 SVGIG (reference sequence). The V gene end was trimmed by 1 base and the J gene end by 6 bases; junction bases not matched to a gene: 3. This CDR3 has 13 amino acids. The DNA of the CDR3 is TGTGCCTGGAGTGACGGGACAGGGAATGGCTACACCTTC. It yields the protein CAWSDGTGNGYTF.

The chain recombines TRBV5-4 with TRBJ1-2; 7 nucleotides line up with TRBD1. This CDR3 contains 16 residues. V was pared by 2 bases and J by 4 bases, with 11 bases of the junction left unmatched. Germline CDR1 SGHNT, CDR2 YYREEE (reference sequence). CDR3 nucleotide sequence: TGTGCCAGCAGCTTTCGACGGGACAGATTCTCCTATGGCTACACCTTC. Residues: CASSFRRDRFSYGYTF.

The CDR3 DNA sequence: TGTGCCACCAGCTCAAACACCGGGACTAGCGGGAGGTATGCCAAAAACATTCAGTACTTC. Residues: CATSSNTGTSGRYAKNIQYF. This chain connects TRBV15 to TRBJ2-4, with TRBD2 matching 15 bases. This CDR3 has 20 residues. The germline CDR1 and CDR2 sequences are LNHNV and YYDKDF (reference sequence). The J segment lost 1 base and the V segment lost 5 bases, leaving 12 bases of the junction unmatched.

The rearrangement uses TRBV28 and TRBJ1-5; D may be TRBD1 (5 bases). Trimming stripped 8 bases from V and 5 bases from J, with 13 bases between. The CDR3 runs to 13 residues. Germline V lookup: CDR1 MDHEN, CDR2 SYDVKM. The CDR3 DNA follows: TGTGCCAGCCACGAACAGGCATATCAGCCCCAGCATTTT. Protein product: CASHEQAYQPQHF.

This clone was seen only once. The chain has TRBV18 and TRBJ1-4; D gene uncertain. The germline V gene encodes CDR1 KGHSH and CDR2 LQKENI. The V and J ends lost 4 bases and 1 base respectively, with 4 bases between them. This CDR3 is built from 13 residues. The CDR3 here is CASSQGTNEKLFF. In DNA form, the CDR3 reads TGTGCCAGCTCACAGGGAACTAATGAAAAACTGTTTTTT.

The chain employs TRBV28 and TRBJ2-7; D possibly corresponds to TRBD2 (6 bases). This CDR3 spans 16 amino acids. CDR1 MDHEN and CDR2 SYDVKM come from the germline V gene. The V end was cut by 5 bases, the J end by 7 bases, with 24 bases between. CDR3 sequence (DNA): TGTGCCAGCAGTCCACCCGGCGGGGCCCGAAGATGGGAGCAGTACTTC. Residues: CASSPPGGARRWEQYF.

V is TRBV6-5 and J is TRBJ1-6; no definite D call. Germline CDR1 MNHEY, CDR2 SVGAGI. The CDR3 consists of 15 residues. The V gene lost 0 bases and the J gene lost 4 bases, with 7 bases spanning the gap. In nucleotides, the CDR3 is TGTGCCAGCAGTTACTCTGTACTGTATAATTCACCCCTCCACTTT. Encoded protein: CASSYSVLYNSPLHF.

The CDR3 coding sequence is TGTGCCAGTGCGGTCGGGGTGGCTCAGCCCCAGCATTTT. Protein sequence: CASAVGVAQPQHF. J is TRBJ1-5 and V is TRBV19; D is uncertain. The CDR3 is 13 amino acids. CDR1 LNHDA and CDR2 SQIVND come from the germline V gene (reference sequence). Trimming cost V 8 bases and J 6 bases, with 14 bases left between them.

The sample holds one count of this clone. J is TRBJ1-1 and V is TRBV7-2; D might be TRBD1 (5 bases). This CDR3 spans 16 amino acids. Per germline, CDR1 SGHTA and CDR2 FQGNSA. V was trimmed by 4 bases and J by 1 base, leaving 16 bases between them. CDR3 in amino acids: CASSSEKAGSNTEAFF. CDR3 bases: TGTGCCAGCAGCTCAGAGAAGGCAGGGTCGAACACTGAAGCTTTCTTT.

In its sample, this clone was seen once. V usage is TRBV7-8 and J usage is TRBJ2-7; D could derive from TRBD1 or TRBD2 (5 bases each). The germline gives CDR1 SGHVS, CDR2 FQNEAQ. V dropped 6 bases and J dropped 4 bases, with 16 bases sitting between them. The CDR3 is made up of 14 amino acids. The CDR3 is CASSSPRDLYEQYF. The CDR3 region has the DNA TGTGCCAGCAGTAGCCCCAGGGACCTATACGAGCAGTACTTC. The full variable domain, in which reference TRBV7-8 and TRBJ2-7 provide the parts outside the CDR3, is GAGVSQSPRYKVAKRGQDVALRCDPISGHVSLFWYQQALGQGPEFLTYFQNEAQLDKSGLPSDRFFAERPEGSVSTLKIQRTQQEDSAVYLCASSSPRDLYEQYFGPGTRLTVT.

In its sample, this clone was seen once. The chain is built from TRBV9 and TRBJ2-6; D is uncertain. The CDR3 sequence is 16 residues long. Germline V gives CDR1 SGDLS, CDR2 YYNGEE. The germline V and J ends were trimmed by 4 bases and 1 base, with 12 bases remaining between them. The CDR3 reads CASSHSTTSGANVLTF. The CDR3 region has the DNA TGTGCCAGCAGCCACTCCACTACATCTGGGGCCAACGTCCTGACTTTC.

The V call is TRBV29-1, the J call TRBJ2-3; possibly TRBD2 for D (6 bases). Germline-derived CDR1 and CDR2 are SQVTM and ANQGSEA. The CDR3 spans 12 residues. Here the CDR3 DNA reads TGCAGTACTAGGGAGGGCACAGATACGCAGTATTTT. Its protein product is CSTREGTDTQYF.